These T cell receptor beta chains were read from a single sample in a study of cytomegalovirus exposure and HLA in healthy donors. The method was immunoSEQ multiplex PCR; TCRdb's version includes in-frame clones alone and lacks a portion of them. The sample holds over 100,000 clones, approximately 82% seen once. The sample taken for sequencing was PBMCs. These receptors came from a female donor in good health and CMV-seronegative. CDR3s include the opening cysteine and the closing phenylalanine or tryptophan. Each record gives: D gene, clone size, V gene, J gene, CDR3 DNA, CDR3 protein. The D gene is left open where the match is weak. The size entry is marked missing in some rows and otherwise reads once, few, many or a size class.

d_gene: .; abundance: .; v_gene: TRBV30; j_gene: TRBJ1-5; CDR3nt: TGTGCCTGGAGTGTCCTGGGACAATCTCAGAATCAGCCCCAGCATTTT; CDR3aa: CAWSVLGQSQNQPQHF
d_gene: .; abundance: .; v_gene: TRBV5-1; j_gene: TRBJ2-5; CDR3nt: TGCGCCAGCAGCTTGGCCGAGTGGGGCCCCCAAGAGACCCAGTACTTC; CDR3aa: CASSLAEWGPQETQYF
d_gene: .; abundance: .; v_gene: TRBV19; j_gene: TRBJ2-5; CDR3nt: TGTGCCAGTAGCGTGGGCAGAGAAGAGACCCAGTACTTC; CDR3aa: CASSVGREETQYF
d_gene: .; abundance: few; v_gene: TRBV5-6; j_gene: TRBJ2-7; CDR3nt: TGTGCCAGCAGCATCGGGAAGTACGAGCAGTACTTC; CDR3aa: CASSIGKYEQYF
d_gene: TRBD1; abundance: .; v_gene: TRBV28; j_gene: TRBJ1-4; CDR3nt: TGTGCCAGCAGTAAACCGGGGTACAGGGGGCGGGAAAAACTGTTTTTT; CDR3aa: CASSKPGYRGREKLFF
d_gene: .; abundance: .; v_gene: TRBV6-6; j_gene: TRBJ2-1; CDR3nt: TGTGCCAGCAGTTACCTCGATGAGCAGTTCTTC; CDR3aa: CASSYLDEQFF
d_gene: .; abundance: .; v_gene: TRBV10-3; j_gene: TRBJ1-1; CDR3nt: TGTGCCATCAGTGAGTCGGGAGACACTGAAGCTTTCTTT; CDR3aa: CAISESGDTEAFF
d_gene: TRBD2; abundance: few; v_gene: TRBV7-8; j_gene: TRBJ2-5; CDR3nt: TGTGCCAGCAGCCCAGGGGGGCTAGCGGGAAGGGAGACCCAGTACTTC; CDR3aa: CASSPGGLAGRETQYF
d_gene: TRBD2; abundance: .; v_gene: TRBV7-9; j_gene: TRBJ2-1; CDR3nt: TGTGCCACCACCCGGGGGGGATATAGCAATGAGCAGTTCTTC; CDR3aa: CATTRGGYSNEQFF
d_gene: TRBD2; abundance: .; v_gene: TRBV27; j_gene: TRBJ2-1; CDR3nt: TGTGCCAGCCGACTAGCGGGAACCCACAATGAGCAGTTCTTC; CDR3aa: CASRLAGTHNEQFF
d_gene: .; abundance: few; v_gene: TRBV4-3; j_gene: TRBJ2-7; CDR3nt: TGCGCCAGCAGCCGAGCACAGGGTTTCGGCGAGCAGTACTTC; CDR3aa: CASSRAQGFGEQYF
d_gene: TRBD2; abundance: many; v_gene: TRBV4-1; j_gene: TRBJ2-3; CDR3nt: TGCGCCAGCAGCCCCGGGGCCCAAGCGGGACGATACACAGATACGCAGTATTTT; CDR3aa: CASSPGAQAGRYTDTQYF
d_gene: .; abundance: .; v_gene: TRBV19; j_gene: TRBJ2-1; CDR3nt: TGTGCCAGTAGCCCATGGGCTAGCGCCTACAATGAGCAGTTCTTC; CDR3aa: CASSPWASAYNEQFF
d_gene: TRBD1; abundance: .; v_gene: TRBV2; j_gene: TRBJ1-4; CDR3nt: TGTGCCAGCAGTGAAGCGACAGGGGGTATTGGGAAAAAACTGTTTTTT; CDR3aa: CASSEATGGIGKKLFF
d_gene: .; abundance: .; v_gene: TRBV7-6; j_gene: TRBJ1-4; CDR3nt: TGTGCCAGCAGCTTCGACCCAGGGAATAATGAAAAACTGTTTTTT; CDR3aa: CASSFDPGNNEKLFF
d_gene: .; abundance: .; v_gene: TRBV6-1; j_gene: TRBJ1-2; CDR3nt: TGTGCCAGCAGTTCCCAGGGCGCTCTCTATGGCTACACCTTC; CDR3aa: CASSSQGALYGYTF
d_gene: TRBD1; abundance: .; v_gene: TRBV4-3; j_gene: TRBJ2-7; CDR3nt: TGCGCCAGCAGCCAGGGCATATTAGGGACAGGAACCTACGAGCAGTACTTC; CDR3aa: CASSQGILGTGTYEQYF
d_gene: .; abundance: .; v_gene: TRBV7-8; j_gene: TRBJ1-2; CDR3nt: TGTGCCAGCAGCCGGGGCCGCCAAAGGAGGGAACCCTTAACGACTAACTATGGCTACACCTTC; CDR3aa: CASSRGRQRREPLTTNYGYTF
d_gene: .; abundance: .; v_gene: TRBV19; j_gene: TRBJ1-5; CDR3nt: TGTGCCAGTAGTATATACACGGGGAGCAATCAGCCCCAGCATTTT; CDR3aa: CASSIYTGSNQPQHF
d_gene: .; abundance: .; v_gene: TRBV7-2; j_gene: TRBJ1-2; CDR3nt: TGTGCCAGCAGCTTAGCTACGGGAGGCTATGGCTACACCTTC; CDR3aa: CASSLATGGYGYTF
d_gene: TRBD1; abundance: .; v_gene: TRBV19; j_gene: TRBJ2-7; CDR3nt: TGTGCCAGTAGTGGGGACAGGGGAGGCAACGAGCAGTACTTC; CDR3aa: CASSGDRGGNEQYF
d_gene: .; abundance: .; v_gene: TRBV27; j_gene: TRBJ2-1; CDR3nt: TGTGCCAGCAGAGTGCAAGCGGAATTAGAGAGCTCCTACAATGAGCAGTTCTTC; CDR3aa: CASRVQAELESSYNEQFF
d_gene: .; abundance: .; v_gene: TRBV5-1; j_gene: TRBJ1-1; CDR3nt: TGCGCCAGCAGGTCCAAGCATACGGACACTGAAGCTTTCTTT; CDR3aa: CASRSKHTDTEAFF
d_gene: TRBD1; abundance: once; v_gene: TRBV19; j_gene: TRBJ2-7; CDR3nt: TGTGCCAGTAGTTCGGGACAGGGGGCTGTGCAGTACTTC; CDR3aa: CASSSGQGAVQYF
d_gene: .; abundance: once; v_gene: TRBV6-5; j_gene: TRBJ1-2; CDR3nt: TGTGCCAGCAGTTTTACAGACGCGCTGGGTGGCTACACCTTC; CDR3aa: CASSFTDALGGYTF
d_gene: TRBD1; abundance: once; v_gene: TRBV2; j_gene: TRBJ1-5; CDR3nt: TGTGCCAGCAGGGGGACAGGCGAAAATCAGCCCCAGCATTTT; CDR3aa: CASRGTGENQPQHF
d_gene: .; abundance: .; v_gene: TRBV5-4; j_gene: TRBJ1-6; CDR3nt: TGTGCCAGCAGCTTGGAGGACAGAGATAATTCACCCCTCCACTTT; CDR3aa: CASSLEDRDNSPLHF
d_gene: .; abundance: .; v_gene: TRBV6-1; j_gene: TRBJ1-2; CDR3nt: TGTGCCAGCAGTTCGACAGAAAACTATGGCTACACCTTC; CDR3aa: CASSSTENYGYTF
d_gene: TRBD1; abundance: .; v_gene: TRBV7-6; j_gene: TRBJ2-7; CDR3nt: TGTGCCAGCAGCTCCCCGGACAGGGGCTACGAGCAGTACTTC; CDR3aa: CASSSPDRGYEQYF
d_gene: .; abundance: .; v_gene: TRBV28; j_gene: TRBJ1-2; CDR3nt: TGTGCCAGCAGTTCTCCAGGGGAGAACTATGGCTACACCTTC; CDR3aa: CASSSPGENYGYTF
d_gene: TRBD1; abundance: .; v_gene: TRBV19; j_gene: TRBJ1-4; CDR3nt: TGTGCCAGTAGTCTCCTGGACAGGGTCGGGAAACTGTTTTTT; CDR3aa: CASSLLDRVGKLFF
d_gene: TRBD1; abundance: .; v_gene: TRBV5-1; j_gene: TRBJ1-2; CDR3nt: TGCGCCAGCAGCTTGGAGGGGACAGGGACTGGCTACACCTTC; CDR3aa: CASSLEGTGTGYTF
d_gene: .; abundance: .; v_gene: TRBV15; j_gene: TRBJ1-1; CDR3nt: TGTGCCACCAGCAGAGAAAGGACAGTTTACATGAACACTGAAGCTTTCTTT; CDR3aa: CATSRERTVYMNTEAFF
d_gene: .; abundance: once; v_gene: TRBV5-1; j_gene: TRBJ1-2; CDR3nt: TGCGCCAGCAGATACCCGACAGCAAACTATGGCTACACCTTC; CDR3aa: CASRYPTANYGYTF
d_gene: TRBD2; abundance: .; v_gene: TRBV5-1; j_gene: TRBJ2-5; CDR3nt: TGCGCCAGCAGCACCATAGGACTAGCGGGAGTGGGGGAGACCCAGTACTTC; CDR3aa: CASSTIGLAGVGETQYF
d_gene: .; abundance: .; v_gene: TRBV20-1; j_gene: TRBJ2-7; CDR3nt: TGCAGTGCCGACAGCACCTACGAGCAGTACTTC; CDR3aa: CSADSTYEQYF
d_gene: .; abundance: .; v_gene: TRBV29-1; j_gene: TRBJ2-7; CDR3nt: TGCAGCGCGTCCCTGGGCAGTACCTACGAGCAGTACTTC; CDR3aa: CSASLGSTYEQYF
d_gene: .; abundance: .; v_gene: TRBV5-6; j_gene: TRBJ1-3; CDR3nt: TGTGCCAGCAGAAAACAGGGCTCTGGAAACACCATATATTTT; CDR3aa: CASRKQGSGNTIYF
d_gene: TRBD1; abundance: .; v_gene: TRBV4-1; j_gene: TRBJ2-3; CDR3nt: TGCGCCAGCAGCCAAGTGACAGAGGGGACAGACCCTAGCACAGATACGCAGTATTTT; CDR3aa: CASSQVTEGTDPSTDTQYF
d_gene: TRBD1; abundance: .; v_gene: TRBV28; j_gene: TRBJ2-5; CDR3nt: TGTGCCAGCATCAGGGGGCCGGAGCAGTACTTC; CDR3aa: CASIRGPEQYF
d_gene: TRBD2; abundance: .; v_gene: TRBV7-8; j_gene: TRBJ2-3; CDR3nt: TGTGCCAGCAGCTTAACTAGCGGGAGTCCTACAGATACGCAGTATTTT; CDR3aa: CASSLTSGSPTDTQYF
d_gene: .; abundance: few; v_gene: TRBV5-1; j_gene: TRBJ1-1; CDR3nt: TGCGCCAGCAGCTTGGTACGAGGATACACTGAAGCTTTCTTT; CDR3aa: CASSLVRGYTEAFF
d_gene: .; abundance: .; v_gene: TRBV10-3; j_gene: TRBJ1-4; CDR3nt: TGTGCCATCAGTCCTAGCGGGCCGGATGAAAAACTGTTTTTT; CDR3aa: CAISPSGPDEKLFF